This T cell receptor beta chain is from a study of OX40 agonist ivuxolimab in advanced cancers. Study-wide context: The treatment was a fully human IgG2 OX40 agonist, ivuxolimab. Cohort: 80% to 90% men, mean age approximately 60, aged roughly 23 to 79. Three patients responded partially, comprising one with hepatocellular carcinoma and two with cutaneous melanoma.

The CDR3 has 13 residues. Per the germline V gene, CDR1 is SGHKS and CDR2 is YYEKEE (reference sequence). The V gene lost 2 bases and the J gene lost 8 bases, with 13 bases spanning the gap. Study-wide points: The study found that CD8+ T cells averaged more expanded clones than CD4+.

The sample holds a few counts of this clone. Its antigen is as yet unknown. TCRdb's table, derived via immunoSEQ multiplex PCR, lists solely in-frame clones and lacks some. The data contain around 70,000 clones, around 89% of them singletons. The sequences come from CD4+ or CD8+ T cells sorted from blood, collected in a trial of the OX40 agonist ivuxolimab. The chain is built from TRBV5-5 and TRBJ1-2; D gene unclear. The sequence came from an adult with an advanced solid tumor such as melanoma, head and neck, liver or kidney cancer. CDR3 residues: CASSLSGRGGYTF. CDR3 in DNA: TGTGCCAGCAGCTTAAGCGGAAGAGGAGGCTACACCTTC.